The rows below give T cell receptor beta chains drawn from one sample of a study of a mutant IDH1 vaccine in newly diagnosed glioma. Clones were read by immunoSEQ multiplex PCR, and TCRdb kept only the in-frame ones, dropping some. The repertoire holds about 130,000 clones, with roughly 75% as singletons. Their antigen targets remain unknown. Sequences were derived from PBMCs, sampled from a glioma patient whose treatment included an IDH1 peptide vaccine. The receptors were sampled from a man aged 40-49 years with glioma. Both conserved end residues are part of each CDR3. D genes are given only for firm matches. Only some rows state a clone size, as once, few, many or a class for expanded clones.

abundance	v_gene	j_gene	d_gene	CDR3aa	CDR3nt
-	TRBV5-4	TRBJ2-7	-	CASSSPTGSNSEQYF	TGTGCCAGCAGCAGCCCGACAGGATCTAACTCCGAGCAGTACTTC
-	TRBV7-8	TRBJ1-2	-	CASSFNPPDIDGYTF	TGTGCCAGCAGCTTCAATCCGCCGGACATAGATGGCTACACCTTC
-	TRBV6-6	TRBJ1-4	TRBD1	CASSGTGRREKLFF	TGTGCCAGCAGTGGGACAGGGCGAAGGGAAAAACTGTTTTTT
few	TRBV5-1	TRBJ2-5	TRBD2	CASSLELAGDPQHF	TGCGCCAGCAGCTTGGAGCTAGCGGGAGACCCCCAACACTTC
-	TRBV28	TRBJ2-1	TRBD2	CASSGRAGYNEQFF	TGTGCCAGCAGTGGGAGGGCCGGCTACAATGAGCAGTTCTTC
-	TRBV25-1	TRBJ2-1	-	CASSELADSYNEQFF	TGTGCCAGCAGTGAATTGGCGGACTCCTACAATGAGCAGTTCTTC
-	TRBV15	TRBJ2-5	-	CATADGIGLSYGETQYF	TGTGCCACCGCGGACGGAATTGGGCTTTCGTACGGAGAGACCCAGTACTTC
-	TRBV27	TRBJ2-1	-	CASSPPQGTGSQFF	TGTGCCAGCAGTCCCCCCCAAGGTACAGGGTCTCAGTTCTTC
-	TRBV29-1	TRBJ2-1	TRBD2	CSVGTSGGNEQFF	TGCAGCGTCGGGACTAGCGGGGGTAATGAGCAGTTCTTC
-	TRBV10-3	TRBJ2-2	-	CAISPRGNTGELFF	TGTGCCATCAGTCCGAGGGGAAACACCGGGGAGCTGTTTTTT
many	TRBV14	TRBJ2-1	TRBD2	CASTRGGSYNEQFF	TGTGCCAGTACACGGGGGGGCTCCTACAATGAGCAGTTCTTC
-	TRBV5-1	TRBJ2-5	TRBD2	CASSQGLAVFQETQYF	TGCGCCAGCAGCCAGGGACTAGCGGTTTTTCAAGAGACCCAGTACTTC
-	TRBV11-2	TRBJ2-1	TRBD1	CASSPLRDRGHNEQFF	TGTGCCAGCAGCCCCCTCAGGGACAGGGGCCACAATGAGCAGTTCTTC
-	TRBV19	TRBJ1-1	-	CASSMGVATMNTEAFF	TGTGCCAGTAGTATGGGGGTCGCCACAATGAACACTGAAGCTTTCTTT
-	TRBV5-1	TRBJ2-3	TRBD1	CASLQTGVSTDTQYF	TGCGCCAGCTTGCAGACAGGGGTTAGCACAGATACGCAGTATTTT
medium-sized	TRBV21-1	TRBJ2-7	-	CASSKCLAGVISYEQYF	TGTGCCAGCAGCAAATGTCTAGCGGGAGTTATCTCCTACGAGCAGTACTTC
-	TRBV5-1	TRBJ2-1	TRBD2	CASSLQPGLAGYNEQFF	TGCGCCAGCAGTCTACAACCGGGACTAGCGGGGTACAATGAGCAGTTCTTC
-	TRBV5-6	TRBJ2-3	TRBD2	CASSLPGGADTQYF	TGTGCCAGCAGCTTGCCGGGGGGAGCAGATACGCAGTATTTT
-	TRBV18	TRBJ2-5	-	CASLPRAGPKTQYF	TGTGCCAGTTTACCAAGGGCAGGGCCGAAGACCCAGTACTTC
-	TRBV6-5	TRBJ2-1	-	CASSYTGEEYNEQFF	TGTGCCAGCAGTTATACGGGAGAGGAATACAATGAGCAGTTCTTC
-	TRBV6-5	TRBJ1-2	-	CASRSLGEANYGYTF	TGTGCCAGCAGATCCCTCGGGGAAGCTAACTATGGCTACACCTTC
-	TRBV5-4	TRBJ2-1	TRBD2	CASSFQAGGHNEQFF	TGTGCCAGCAGCTTTCAAGCGGGAGGCCACAATGAGCAGTTCTTC
-	TRBV27	TRBJ2-7	-	CASSLRAGRDEQYF	TGTGCCAGCAGTTTAAGGGCGGGAAGGGACGAGCAGTACTTC
few	TRBV2	TRBJ1-2	-	CASSVEEGPGGYTF	TGTGCCAGCAGTGTGGAGGAGGGACCTGGAGGCTACACCTTC
-	TRBV5-6	TRBJ1-6	TRBD1	CASSPPRDRDSPLHF	TGTGCCAGCAGTCCTCCAAGGGACAGGGATTCACCCCTCCACTTT
-	TRBV4-1	TRBJ2-1	TRBD2	CASSRLAGTRRSNEQFF	TGCGCCAGCAGCCGCTTAGCCGGGACTAGGAGGAGCAATGAGCAGTTCTTC
-	TRBV7-2	TRBJ2-7	-	CASSASVGYEQYF	TGTGCCAGCAGCGCATCAGTGGGGTACGAGCAGTACTTC
-	TRBV7-7	TRBJ2-5	-	CASSLIGVGETQYF	TGTGCTAGCAGCTTAATCGGAGTGGGGGAGACCCAGTACTTC
-	TRBV5-1	TRBJ1-3	-	CASSLDGVGNTIYF	TGCGCCAGCAGCCTCGATGGGGTTGGAAACACCATATATTTT
-	TRBV19	TRBJ1-6	-	CASTPVAQINSPLHF	TGTGCCAGTACCCCCGTCGCCCAGATTAATTCACCCCTCCACTTT
once	TRBV7-3	TRBJ2-2	-	CASSLGQPNTGELFF	TGTGCCAGCAGCTTAGGACAGCCGAACACCGGGGAGCTGTTTTTT
-	TRBV5-1	TRBJ1-6	TRBD1	CASSWTGGDSPLHF	TGCGCCAGCAGCTGGACAGGGGGCGATTCACCCCTCCACTTT
-	TRBV5-6	TRBJ2-5	-	CASSSIETQYF	TGTGCCAGCAGCTCCATAGAGACCCAGTACTTC
-	TRBV5-1	TRBJ2-3	TRBD1	CASSFSDRGTADTQYF	TGCGCCAGCAGTTTCTCCGACAGGGGAACGGCAGATACGCAGTATTTT
-	TRBV19	TRBJ1-2	-	CASRQGMSYGYTF	TGTGCCAGTAGACAGGGTATGAGCTATGGCTACACCTTC